This T cell receptor beta chain was captured by sequencing in a study of T cell responses to AZD1222 COVID-19 vaccine. Germline trimming cut 2 bases from V and 3 bases from J; bases unmatched to any gene: 7. Germline V gene data show CDR1 as SGHTA and CDR2 as FQGNSA. The CDR3 loop spans 16 amino acids. Sequenced by immunoSEQ multiplex PCR; TCRdb stores in-frame clones only, minus some. The table shows under 60,000 clones, with approximately 91% occurring only once. Only one count was recorded for this clone. The chain combines TRBV7-2 with TRBJ2-3; 8 nucleotides agree with TRBD2. The clonotype was recovered from an adult who received the AZD1222 COVID-19 vaccine. Source: peripheral blood, taken 28 days after the second AZD1222 dose. CDR3 bases: TGTGCCAGCAGCTTAAGTCCAGCGGGAGTGACAGATACGCAGTATTTT. Protein sequence: CASSLSPAGVTDTQYF.